This passage covers 14 T cell receptor beta chains from one sample sequenced in a study of long-term antiretroviral therapy in people with HIV. Sequencing relied on immunoSEQ assay v3.0, run at survey level. Sequencing used immunoSEQ multiplex PCR; TCRdb keeps in-frame clones, though not all of them. Of 20,000 to 30,000 clones in the sample, roughly 86% were seen once. The input for sequencing was unsorted PBMCs, taken 1.9 years after starting antiretroviral therapy. Receptors originate from a woman aged 30 to 39 with HIV.

The CDR3 reads CSVEDETGDFGYGYTF. The CDR3, as DNA: TGCAGCGTTGAAGATGAGACAGGGGACTTCGGATATGGCTACACCTTC. This chain connects TRBV29-1 to TRBJ1-2; 8 bases fit TRBD1. The germline V gene encodes CDR1 SQVTM and CDR2 ANQGSEA. V dropped 0 bases and J dropped 5; count of bases not matched to a gene: 11. This CDR3 comprises 16 residues.

The chain is built from TRBV14 and TRBJ1-3; no clear D. Trimming left V 0 bases short and J 4 bases short, with 10 bases between. Per germline, CDR1 SGHDN and CDR2 FVKESK. The CDR3 runs to 15 residues. CDR3 sequence reads: CASSQEQSAGNTIYF. In DNA, the CDR3 is TGTGCCAGCAGCCAAGAACAGAGTGCAGGAAACACCATATATTTT.

This clone was recorded a few times. The CDR3 DNA is TGTGCCAGCTCAGGGGGCGAAGGAAATCAGCCCCAGCATTTT. Translated, it gives CASSGGEGNQPQHF. V and J are TRBV2 and TRBJ1-5; TRBD1 aligns across 8 bases. This CDR3 comprises 14 residues. V lost 8 bases to trimming and J lost 4 bases; unmatched junction nucleotides: 7. Per germline, CDR1 SNHLY and CDR2 FYNNEI.

The chain carries TRBV5-8 and TRBJ2-3; D assignment may be TRBD1 or TRBD2 (6 bases each). The CDR3 runs 12 residues. V lost 2 bases and J lost 6, with 7 bases in between. Germline CDR1 SGHTS, CDR2 YDEGEE. The CDR3 here is CASSFGGDTQYF. The CDR3 coding sequence is TGTGCCAGCAGCTTCGGGGGCGATACGCAGTATTTT. Full variable domain (rest looked up from reference TRBV5-8 and TRBJ2-3): EAGVTQSPTHLIKTRGQQATLRCSPISGHTSVYWYQQALGLGLQFLLWYDEGEERNRGNFPPRFSGRQFPNYSSELNVNALELEDSALYLCASSFGGDTQYFGPGTRLTVL.

This chain joins TRBV9 and TRBJ1-2; D call uncertain. V was pared by 4 bases and J by 4 bases, with 8 bases between. This CDR3 is 12 amino acids long. Germline loops: CDR1 SGDLS, CDR2 YYNGEE. CDR3 amino acids: CASSTRAYGYTF. The DNA of the CDR3 is TGTGCCAGCAGCACTCGGGCCTATGGCTACACCTTC.

A few counts support this clone. The chain uses TRBV12-5 and TRBJ2-1; D might be TRBD1 or TRBD2, each matching 5 bases. The CDR3 is 13 residues long. Deletions cut 3 bases from V and 6 bases from J, with 9 bases between. Germline V lookup: CDR1 LGHNT, CDR2 FRNRAP. CDR3: CASGFGAFNEQFF. The CDR3 nucleotides are TGTGCTAGTGGTTTCGGGGCCTTCAATGAGCAGTTCTTC.

The chain joins TRBV5-6 to TRBJ1-2, with 9 nucleotides matching TRBD1. The trim removed 5 bases at V and 2 bases at J, leaving 4 bases unmatched. CDR3 length: 14 residues. The germline CDR1 and CDR2 sequences are SGHDT and YYEEEE. In DNA, the CDR3 is TGTGCCAGCAGGCAAGACAGGGGGAACTATGGCTACACCTTC. This sequence encodes CASRQDRGNYGYTF. Looking up the rest from reference TRBV5-6 and TRBJ1-2 gives the full variable domain: DAGVTQSPTHLIKTRGQQVTLRCSPKSGHDTVSWYQQALGQGPQFIFQYYEEEERQRGNFPDRFSGHQFPNYSSELNVNALLLGDSALYLCASRQDRGNYGYTFGSGTRLTVV.

The CDR3 coding sequence is TGTGCCACGGGGTGGGAAAGGGGCACTGAAGCTTTCTTT. Its protein is CATGWERGTEAFF. The V call is TRBV10-3, the J call TRBJ1-1; perhaps TRBD1 as D (5 bases). Germline lookup yields CDR1 ENHRY and CDR2 SYGVKD. The CDR3 is 13 residues long. V was pared by 10 bases and J by 4 bases, with 16 bases between.

This clone showed up just a few times. V gene TRBV2 combines with J gene TRBJ2-7; no clear D gene. The CDR3 is 14 residues long. The germline V gene has CDR1 SNHLY and CDR2 FYNNEI. V gave up 1 base and J gave up 1 base, with 8 bases separating them. CDR3 DNA: TGTGCCAGCAGTGAAGAGGTGCTTTCCTACGAGCAGTACTTC. Translation gives CASSEEVLSYEQYF.

In its sample, this clone was seen once. The chain has TRBV7-2 and TRBJ2-2; D may be TRBD1 or TRBD2 (5 bases each). Germline-derived CDR1 and CDR2 are SGHTA and FQGNSA. The ends were cut back, 4 bases at V and 2 bases at J, with 11 bases in the middle. The CDR3 consists of 15 residues. The DNA of the CDR3 is TGTGCCAGCAGCTGGGACCGTTTAAACACCGGGGAGCTGTTTTTT. Its protein is CASSWDRLNTGELFF. Complete variable domain (other parts from reference TRBV7-2 and TRBJ2-2): GAGVSQSPSNKVTEKGKDVELRCDPISGHTALYWYRQSLGQGLEFLIYFQGNSAPDKSGLPSDRFSAERTGGSVSTLTIQRTQQEDSAVYLCASSWDRLNTGELFFGEGSRLTVL.

The chain recombines TRBV5-8 with TRBJ1-3; D remains ambiguous. The CDR3 spans 14 residues. The ends were cut back, 2 bases at V and 10 bases at J, with 16 bases in the middle. CDR1 is SGHTS and CDR2 is YDEGEE in the germline V gene. This CDR3 is CASSFGIAGRTIYF. Written as DNA, the CDR3 is TGTGCCAGCAGCTTCGGAATTGCCGGGAGAACCATATATTTT.

The CDR3 reads CASRRGTGDEQYV. The DNA for the CDR3 is TGTGCCAGCAGAAGAGGGACAGGGGACGAGCAGTACGTC. V and J are TRBV2 and TRBJ2-7; 10 nucleotides align to TRBD1. The germline gives CDR1 SNHLY, CDR2 FYNNEI. The V and J ends lost 6 bases and 5 bases, in that order; junction bases with no gene match: 4. CDR3 length: 13 residues.

The V gene is TRBV7-3, the J gene TRBJ1-1; the D is unclear. V gave up 1 base and J gave up 4 bases, with 13 bases separating them. This CDR3 spans 15 amino acids. Germline V gene data show CDR1 as SGHTA and CDR2 as FQGTGA. The CDR3 region is CASSLIRVGSTEAFF. CDR3 bases: TGTGCCAGCAGCTTAATAAGGGTGGGTAGCACTGAAGCTTTCTTT.

V is TRBV19 and J is TRBJ1-3; D might be TRBD1 (5 bases). The V gene lost 6 bases and the J gene lost 4 bases, with 13 bases spanning the gap. The V gene's germline CDR1 is LNHDA and CDR2 SQIVND (reference sequence). This CDR3 is built from 14 residues. DNA for the CDR3: TGTGCCAGTAGCCGGTGGGGCCAAGGAAACACCATATATTTT. Encoded protein: CASSRWGQGNTIYF. The whole variable domain, remainder taken from reference TRBV19 and TRBJ1-3, is DGGITQSPKYLFRKEGQNVTLSCEQNLNHDAMYWYRQDPGQGLRLIYYSQIVNDFQKGDIAEGYSVSREKKESFPLTVTSAQKNPTAFYLCASSRWGQGNTIYFGEGSWLTVV.